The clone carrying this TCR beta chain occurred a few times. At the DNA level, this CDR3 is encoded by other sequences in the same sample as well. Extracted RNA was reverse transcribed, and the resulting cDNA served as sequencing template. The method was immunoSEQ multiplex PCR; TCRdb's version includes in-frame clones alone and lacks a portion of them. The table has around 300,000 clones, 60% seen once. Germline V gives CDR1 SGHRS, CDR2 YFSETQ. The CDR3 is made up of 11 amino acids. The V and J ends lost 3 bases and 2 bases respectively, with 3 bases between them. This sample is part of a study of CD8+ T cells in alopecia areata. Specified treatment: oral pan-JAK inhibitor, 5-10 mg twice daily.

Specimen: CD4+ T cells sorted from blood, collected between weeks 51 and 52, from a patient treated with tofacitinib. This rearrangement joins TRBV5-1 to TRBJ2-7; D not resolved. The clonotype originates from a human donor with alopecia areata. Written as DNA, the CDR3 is TGCGCCAGCAGCTCGACCTACGAGCAGTACTTC. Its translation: CASSSTYEQYF.